This T cell receptor (beta chain) was sequenced in a study of spatial heterogeneity in lung cancer. The overall study: More than eight raw reads, on average, carried each unique TCR and UMI combination. Study outcomes and limitations: Compared with follow-up, resection was when ubiquitous expanded tumor TCRs appeared in blood more.

The time point here: blood at routine non-recurrence follow-up after resection. The study sequenced unsorted whole RNA from tumor, nontumor lung or frozen PBMC. Ten or more counts support this clonotype. The antigen remains unidentified. TCRdb called the 5' RACE reads again in MiXCR, with one record for every CDR3 protein. The sample shows roughly 14,000 distinct CDR3 sequences, approximately 6.8% of them seen only once. The TCR was taken from a male donor with early-stage non-small cell lung cancer. The sample here was PBMCs, taken at follow-up.

The CDR3 is CASSLDVGGSYNEQFF. DNA for the CDR3: TGCGCCAGCAGCTTGGATGTGGGGGGAAGCTACAATGAGCAGTTCTTC. The J gene is TRBJ2-1, the V gene TRBV5-1; possibly TRBD2 for D (6 bases). Trimming took off 0 bases at V and 3 bases at J, with 13 bases between the two ends. Germline V CDR1 and CDR2: SGHRS, YFSETQ. CDR3 length equals 16 residues.